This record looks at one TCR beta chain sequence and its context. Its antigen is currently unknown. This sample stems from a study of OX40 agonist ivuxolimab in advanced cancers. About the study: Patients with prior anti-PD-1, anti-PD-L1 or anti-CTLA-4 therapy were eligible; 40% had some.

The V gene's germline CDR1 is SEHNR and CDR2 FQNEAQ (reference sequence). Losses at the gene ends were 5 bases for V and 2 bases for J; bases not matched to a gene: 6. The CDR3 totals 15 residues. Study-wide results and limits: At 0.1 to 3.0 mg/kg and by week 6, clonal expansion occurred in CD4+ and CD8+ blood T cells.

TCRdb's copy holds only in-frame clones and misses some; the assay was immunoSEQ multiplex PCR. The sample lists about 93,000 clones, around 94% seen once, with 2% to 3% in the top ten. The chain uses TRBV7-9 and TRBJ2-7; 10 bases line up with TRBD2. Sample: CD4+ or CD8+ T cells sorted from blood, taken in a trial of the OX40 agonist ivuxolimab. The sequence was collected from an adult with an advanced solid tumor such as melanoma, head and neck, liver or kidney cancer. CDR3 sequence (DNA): TGTGCCAGCAGCCCCATAGCGGGGGGAACCTACGAGCAGTACTTC. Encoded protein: CASSPIAGGTYEQYF.